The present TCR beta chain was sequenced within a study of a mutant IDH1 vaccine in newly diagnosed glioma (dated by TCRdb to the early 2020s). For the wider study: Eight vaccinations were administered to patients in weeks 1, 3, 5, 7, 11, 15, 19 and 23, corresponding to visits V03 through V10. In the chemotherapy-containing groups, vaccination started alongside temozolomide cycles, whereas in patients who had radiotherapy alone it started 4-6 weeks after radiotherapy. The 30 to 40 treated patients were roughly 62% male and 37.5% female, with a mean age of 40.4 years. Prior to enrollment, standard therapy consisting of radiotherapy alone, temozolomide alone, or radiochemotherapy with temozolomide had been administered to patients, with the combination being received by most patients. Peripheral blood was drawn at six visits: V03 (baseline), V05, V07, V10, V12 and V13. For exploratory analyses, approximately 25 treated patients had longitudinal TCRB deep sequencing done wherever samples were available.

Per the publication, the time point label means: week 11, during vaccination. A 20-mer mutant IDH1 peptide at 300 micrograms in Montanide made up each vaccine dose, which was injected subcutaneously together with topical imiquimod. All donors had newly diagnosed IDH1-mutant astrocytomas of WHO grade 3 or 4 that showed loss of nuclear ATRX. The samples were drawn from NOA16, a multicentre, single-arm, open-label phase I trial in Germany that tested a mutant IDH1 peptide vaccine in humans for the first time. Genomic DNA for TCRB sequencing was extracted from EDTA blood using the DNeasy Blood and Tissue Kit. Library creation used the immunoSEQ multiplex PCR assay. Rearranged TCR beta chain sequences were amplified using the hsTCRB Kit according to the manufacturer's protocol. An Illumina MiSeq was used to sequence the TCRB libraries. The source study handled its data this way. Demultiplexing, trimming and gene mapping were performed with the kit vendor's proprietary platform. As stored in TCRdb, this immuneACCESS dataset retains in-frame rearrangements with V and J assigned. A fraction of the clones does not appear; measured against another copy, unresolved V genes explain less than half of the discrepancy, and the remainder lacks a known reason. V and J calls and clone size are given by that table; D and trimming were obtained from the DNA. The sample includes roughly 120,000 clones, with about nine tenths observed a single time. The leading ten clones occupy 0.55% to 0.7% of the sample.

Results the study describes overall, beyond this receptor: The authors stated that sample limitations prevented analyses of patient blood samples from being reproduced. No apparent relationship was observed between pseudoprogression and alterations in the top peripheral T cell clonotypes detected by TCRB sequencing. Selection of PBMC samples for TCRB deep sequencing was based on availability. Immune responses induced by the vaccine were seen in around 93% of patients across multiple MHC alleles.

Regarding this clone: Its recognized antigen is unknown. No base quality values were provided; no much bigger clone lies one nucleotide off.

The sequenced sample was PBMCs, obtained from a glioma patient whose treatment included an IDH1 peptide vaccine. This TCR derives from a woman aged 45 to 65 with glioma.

DNA sequence: TGTGCCAGCAGCCCCCGACAGGGCCGGGCCTATAATGAAAAACTGTTTTTT. This codes for CASSPRQGRAYNEKLFF. The chain uses TRBV9 and TRBJ1-4; 7 middle bases align to TRBD1. The CDR3 covers 17 residues, taking in both the cysteine and the phenylalanine. The only DNA kept is the CDR3, 51 bases in frame from the first base. Trimming accounts for 4 bases at V and 4 bases at J, while the number of junction bases matched to no gene is 13. CDR1 and CDR2, looked up from the germline V gene, are SGDLS and YYNGEE.